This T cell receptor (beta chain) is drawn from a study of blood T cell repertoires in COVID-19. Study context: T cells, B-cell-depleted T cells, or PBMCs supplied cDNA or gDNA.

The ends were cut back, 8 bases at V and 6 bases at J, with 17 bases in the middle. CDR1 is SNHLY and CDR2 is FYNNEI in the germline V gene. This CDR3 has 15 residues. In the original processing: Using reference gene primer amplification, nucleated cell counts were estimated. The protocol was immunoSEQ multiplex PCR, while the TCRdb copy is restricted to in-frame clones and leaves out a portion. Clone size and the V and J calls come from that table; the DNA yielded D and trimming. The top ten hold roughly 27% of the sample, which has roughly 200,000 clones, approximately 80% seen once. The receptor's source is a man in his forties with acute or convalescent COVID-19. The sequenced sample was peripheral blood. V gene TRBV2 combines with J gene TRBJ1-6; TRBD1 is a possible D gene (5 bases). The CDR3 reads CASLGLGRGNSPLHF. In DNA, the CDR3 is TGTGCCAGCCTCGGTCTGGGTAGGGGTAATTCACCCCTCCACTTT.